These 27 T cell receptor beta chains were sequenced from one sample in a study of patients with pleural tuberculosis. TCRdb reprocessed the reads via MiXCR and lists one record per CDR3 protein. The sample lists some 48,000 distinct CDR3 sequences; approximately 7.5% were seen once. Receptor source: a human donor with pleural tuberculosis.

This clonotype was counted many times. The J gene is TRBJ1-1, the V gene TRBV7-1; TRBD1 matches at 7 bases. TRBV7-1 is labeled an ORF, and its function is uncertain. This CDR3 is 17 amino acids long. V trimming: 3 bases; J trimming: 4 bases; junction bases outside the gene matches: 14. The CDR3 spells CASSSPPRGQTGTEAFF. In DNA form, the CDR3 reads TGTGCCAGCAGCTCCCCTCCGAGGGGGCAGACCGGCACTGAAGCTTTCTTT.

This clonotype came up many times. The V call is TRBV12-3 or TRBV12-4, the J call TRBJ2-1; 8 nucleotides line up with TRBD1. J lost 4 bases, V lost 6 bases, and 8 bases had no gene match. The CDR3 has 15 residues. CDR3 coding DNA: TGTGCCAGCAGCTCCGGGACAGGCTCGTACAATGAGCAGTTCTTC. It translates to CASSSGTGSYNEQFF.

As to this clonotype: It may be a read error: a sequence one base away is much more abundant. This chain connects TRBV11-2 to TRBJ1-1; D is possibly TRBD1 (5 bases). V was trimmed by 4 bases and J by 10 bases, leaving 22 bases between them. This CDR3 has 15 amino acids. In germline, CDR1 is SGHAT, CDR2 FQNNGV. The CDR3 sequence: CASSYGGEASIGAFF. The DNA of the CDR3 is TGTGCCAGCAGCTACGGGGGGGAGGCGTCGATTGGAGCTTTCTTT.

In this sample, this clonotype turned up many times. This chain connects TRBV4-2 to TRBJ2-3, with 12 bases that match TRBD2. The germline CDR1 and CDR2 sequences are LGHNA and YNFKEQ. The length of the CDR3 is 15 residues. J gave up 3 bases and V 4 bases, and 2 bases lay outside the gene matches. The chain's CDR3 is CASSLTSGRTDTQYF. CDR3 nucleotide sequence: TGTGCCAGCAGCCTAACTAGCGGGAGGACAGATACGCAGTATTTT.

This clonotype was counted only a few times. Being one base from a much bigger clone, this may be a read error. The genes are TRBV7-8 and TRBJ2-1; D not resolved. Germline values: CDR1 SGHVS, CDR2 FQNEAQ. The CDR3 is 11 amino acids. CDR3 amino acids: CAGSLARSIIF. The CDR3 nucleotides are TGTGCCGGCAGCTTAGCCCGGTCAATCATCTTC.

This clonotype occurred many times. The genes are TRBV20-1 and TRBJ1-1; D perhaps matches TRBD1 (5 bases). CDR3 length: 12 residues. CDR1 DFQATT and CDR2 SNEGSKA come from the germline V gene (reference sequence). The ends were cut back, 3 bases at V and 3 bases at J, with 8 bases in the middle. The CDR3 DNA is TGCAGTGCTAGTTCGGGGGACACTGAAGCTTTCTTT. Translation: CSASSGDTEAFF.

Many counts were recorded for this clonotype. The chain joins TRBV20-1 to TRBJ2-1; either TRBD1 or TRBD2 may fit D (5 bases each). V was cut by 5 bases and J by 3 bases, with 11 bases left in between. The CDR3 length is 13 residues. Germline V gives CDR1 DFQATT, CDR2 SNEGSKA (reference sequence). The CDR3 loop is CSAGGSFYNEQFF. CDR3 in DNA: TGCAGTGCTGGGGGTAGCTTCTACAATGAGCAGTTCTTC.

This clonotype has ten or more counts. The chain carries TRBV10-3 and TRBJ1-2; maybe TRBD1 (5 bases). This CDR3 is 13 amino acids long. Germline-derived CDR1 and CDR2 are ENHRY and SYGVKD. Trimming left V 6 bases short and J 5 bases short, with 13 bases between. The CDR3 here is CAISDRPEYGYTF. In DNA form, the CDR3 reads TGTGCCATCAGCGACAGACCAGAGTATGGCTACACCTTC.

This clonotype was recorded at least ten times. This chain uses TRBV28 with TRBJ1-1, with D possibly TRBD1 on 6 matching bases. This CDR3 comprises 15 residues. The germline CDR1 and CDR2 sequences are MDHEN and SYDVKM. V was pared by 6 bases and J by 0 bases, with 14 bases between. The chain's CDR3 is CASRVGGPMNTEAFF. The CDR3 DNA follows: TGTGCCAGCAGGGTTGGGGGGCCCATGAACACTGAAGCTTTCTTT.

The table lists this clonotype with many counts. As DNA, the CDR3 is TGTGCCAGCAGTCGGACCTACAATGAGCAGTTCTTC. Translating gives CASSRTYNEQFF. V and J are TRBV4-2 and TRBJ2-1; D uncertain. From germline, CDR1 is LGHNA and CDR2 YNFKEQ. This CDR3 has 12 amino acids. Trimming left V 6 bases short and J 2 bases short, with 5 bases between.

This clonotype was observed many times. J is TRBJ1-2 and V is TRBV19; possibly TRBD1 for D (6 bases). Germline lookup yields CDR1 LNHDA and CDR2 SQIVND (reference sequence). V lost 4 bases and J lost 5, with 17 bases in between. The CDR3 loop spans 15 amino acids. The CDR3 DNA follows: TGTGCCAGTAGTACCGGTGGACAGCAGGTATATGGCTACACCTTC. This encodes CASSTGGQQVYGYTF.

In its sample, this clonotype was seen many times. In DNA, the CDR3 is TGTGCCACCAGCAGAGCCCGACAGGATCGGGATACGCAGTATTTT. It specifies CATSRARQDRDTQYF. V usage is TRBV15 and J usage is TRBJ2-3; weak D call: TRBD1 (6 bases). The V gene's germline CDR1 is LNHNV and CDR2 YYDKDF (reference sequence). The CDR3 is 15 residues long. V dropped 1 base and J dropped 6 bases, with 14 bases sitting between them.

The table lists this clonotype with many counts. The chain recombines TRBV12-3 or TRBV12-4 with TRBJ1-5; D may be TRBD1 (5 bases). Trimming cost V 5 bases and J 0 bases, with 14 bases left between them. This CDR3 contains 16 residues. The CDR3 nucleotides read TGTGCCAGCAGTCCTGGACAAGCTTATAGCAATCAGCCCCAGCATTTT. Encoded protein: CASSPGQAYSNQPQHF.

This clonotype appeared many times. CDR3 DNA sequence: TGTGCCAGCAGCCCCCAGCCGGGGTACACTGAAGCTTTCTTT. It translates to CASSPQPGYTEAFF. The chain has TRBV4-2 and TRBJ1-1; D is unresolved. Germline loops: CDR1 LGHNA, CDR2 YNFKEQ. This CDR3 is built from 14 residues. Trimming cost V 4 bases and J 3 bases, with 12 bases left between them.

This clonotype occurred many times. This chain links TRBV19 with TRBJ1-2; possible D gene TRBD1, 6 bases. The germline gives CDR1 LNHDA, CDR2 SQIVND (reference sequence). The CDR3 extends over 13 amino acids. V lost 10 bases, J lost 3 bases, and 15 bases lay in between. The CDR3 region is CATTRTVDYGYTF. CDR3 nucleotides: TGTGCCACAACTCGGACAGTGGACTATGGCTACACCTTC.

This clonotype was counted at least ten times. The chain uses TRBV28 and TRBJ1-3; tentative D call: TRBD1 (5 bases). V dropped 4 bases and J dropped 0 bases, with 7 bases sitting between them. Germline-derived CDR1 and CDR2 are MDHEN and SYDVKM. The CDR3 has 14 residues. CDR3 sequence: CASSSDSSGNTIYF. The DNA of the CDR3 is TGTGCCAGCAGTTCAGACAGCTCTGGAAACACCATATATTTT.

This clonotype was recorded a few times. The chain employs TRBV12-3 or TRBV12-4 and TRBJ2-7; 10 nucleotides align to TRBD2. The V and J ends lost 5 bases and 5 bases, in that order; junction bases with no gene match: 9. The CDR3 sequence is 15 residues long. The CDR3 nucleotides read TGTGCCAGCAGTCCGGAGCGGGAGGGCCGAAACGAGCAGTACTTC. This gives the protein CASSPEREGRNEQYF.

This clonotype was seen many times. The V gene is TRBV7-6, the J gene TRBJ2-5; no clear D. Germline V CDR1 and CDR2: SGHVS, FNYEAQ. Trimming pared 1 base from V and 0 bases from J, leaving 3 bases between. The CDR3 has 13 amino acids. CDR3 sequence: CASSLEYQETQYF. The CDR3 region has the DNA TGTGCCAGCAGCTTAGAGTACCAAGAGACCCAGTACTTC.

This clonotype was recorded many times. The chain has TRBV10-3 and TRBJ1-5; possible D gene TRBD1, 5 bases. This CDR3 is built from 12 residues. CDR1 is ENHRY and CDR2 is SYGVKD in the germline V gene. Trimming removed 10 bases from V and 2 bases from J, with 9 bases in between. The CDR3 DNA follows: TGTGCCACTCAGGGTGGCAATCAGCCCCAGCATTTT. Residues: CATQGGNQPQHF.

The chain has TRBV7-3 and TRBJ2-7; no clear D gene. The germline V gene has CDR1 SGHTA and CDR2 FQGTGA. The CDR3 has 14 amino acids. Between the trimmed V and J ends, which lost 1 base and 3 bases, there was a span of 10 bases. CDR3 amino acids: CASSLNAGSYEQYF. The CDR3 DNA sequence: TGTGCCAGCAGCTTAAACGCAGGAAGCTACGAGCAGTACTTC.

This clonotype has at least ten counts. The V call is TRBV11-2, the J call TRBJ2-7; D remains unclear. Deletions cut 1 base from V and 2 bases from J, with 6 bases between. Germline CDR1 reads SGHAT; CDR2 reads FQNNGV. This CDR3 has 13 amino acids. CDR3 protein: CASSLGTPYEQYV. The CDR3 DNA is TGTGCCAGCAGCTTAGGGACCCCCTACGAGCAGTACGTC.

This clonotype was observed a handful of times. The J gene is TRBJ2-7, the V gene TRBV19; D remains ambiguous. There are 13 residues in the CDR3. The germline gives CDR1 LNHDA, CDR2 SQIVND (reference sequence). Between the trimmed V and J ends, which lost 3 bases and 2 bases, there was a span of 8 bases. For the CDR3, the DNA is TGTGCCAGTAGTATGGGCAGCCCCTACGAGCAGTACTTC. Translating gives CASSMGSPYEQYF.

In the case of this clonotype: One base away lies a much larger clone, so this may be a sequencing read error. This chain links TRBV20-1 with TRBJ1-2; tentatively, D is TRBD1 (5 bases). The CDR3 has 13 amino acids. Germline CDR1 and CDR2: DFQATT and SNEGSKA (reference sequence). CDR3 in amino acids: CCARGQGAYGYTF. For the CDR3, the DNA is TGCTGTGCTAGAGGGCAGGGAGCCTATGGCTACACCTTC.

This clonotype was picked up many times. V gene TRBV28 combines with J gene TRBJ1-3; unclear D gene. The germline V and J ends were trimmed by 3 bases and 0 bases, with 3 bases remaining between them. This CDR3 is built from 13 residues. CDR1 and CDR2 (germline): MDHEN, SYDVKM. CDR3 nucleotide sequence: TGTGCCAGCAGTTTGGGCTCTGGAAACACCATATATTTT. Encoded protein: CASSLGSGNTIYF.

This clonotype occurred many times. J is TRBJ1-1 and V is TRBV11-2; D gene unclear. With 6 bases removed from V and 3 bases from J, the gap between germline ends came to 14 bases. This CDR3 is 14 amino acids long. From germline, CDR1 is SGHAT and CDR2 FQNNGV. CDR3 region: CASSQKGFDTEAFF. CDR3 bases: TGTGCCAGCAGTCAGAAGGGTTTTGACACTGAAGCTTTCTTT.

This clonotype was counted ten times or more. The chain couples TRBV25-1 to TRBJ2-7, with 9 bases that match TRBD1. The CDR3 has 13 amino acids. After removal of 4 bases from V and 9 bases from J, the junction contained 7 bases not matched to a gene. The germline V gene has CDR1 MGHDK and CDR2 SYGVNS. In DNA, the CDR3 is TGTGCCAGCAGTGTCACAGGGGGCGGAAGGCAGTACGTC. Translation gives CASSVTGGGRQYV.

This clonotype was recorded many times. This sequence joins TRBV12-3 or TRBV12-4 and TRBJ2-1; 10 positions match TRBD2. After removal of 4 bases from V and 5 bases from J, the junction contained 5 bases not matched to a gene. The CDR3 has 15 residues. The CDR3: CASSSRLAGHNEQFF. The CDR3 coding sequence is TGTGCCAGCAGTTCCCGACTAGCGGGTCACAATGAGCAGTTCTTC.